This passage covers 10 T cell receptor beta chains from one sample sequenced in a study of blood T cell repertoires in COVID-19. Data came from immunoSEQ multiplex PCR; TCRdb stores just in-frame clones and leaves some out. The sample lists roughly 130,000 clones; around 80% were seen once. Sequencing was performed on peripheral blood. The receptors stem from a woman aged 60-70 years with acute or convalescent COVID-19.

The sample holds a few counts of this clone. The CDR3 loop reads CASSSLPTDTQYF. The CDR3, as DNA: TGTGCCAGCAGCTCCCTTCCCACAGATACGCAGTATTTT. V is TRBV7-2 and J is TRBJ2-3; D uncertain. CDR1 SGHTA and CDR2 FQGNSA come from the germline V gene. There are 13 residues in the CDR3. The V end was cut by 4 bases, the J end by 2 bases, with 7 bases between. The whole variable domain, filled in from reference TRBV7-2 and TRBJ2-3, reads GAGVSQSPSNKVTEKGKDVELRCDPISGHTALYWYRQSLGQGLEFLIYFQGNSAPDKSGLPSDRFSAERTGGSVSTLTIQRTQQEDSAVYLCASSSLPTDTQYFGPGTRLTVL.

The rearrangement links TRBV12-5 to TRBJ2-1, with 9 bases lining up with TRBD1. The CDR3 totals 15 residues. From germline, CDR1 is LGHNT and CDR2 FRNRAP. J was trimmed by 7 bases and V by 6 bases; bases with no gene match: 10. The CDR3 nucleotides read TGTGCTAGTGGCGTGGGACAGGGTGCGAAGAATGAGCAGTTCTTC. The encoded protein is CASGVGQGAKNEQFF.

J is TRBJ1-3 and V is TRBV19; D not resolved. With 6 bases removed from V and 0 bases from J, the gap between germline ends came to 6 bases. CDR3 size: 13 residues. Per germline, CDR1 LNHDA and CDR2 SQIVND (reference sequence). The CDR3 DNA is TGTGCCAGTAGGAGAGACTCTGGAAACACCATATATTTT. This sequence encodes CASRRDSGNTIYF.

CDR3 sequence reads: CASSAKGRGGSHSNQPQHF. CDR3 sequence (DNA): TGTGCCAGCAGCGCCAAGGGGAGGGGTGGGTCACATAGCAATCAGCCCCAGCATTTT. This rearrangement joins TRBV21-1 to TRBJ1-5. TRBV21-1 is described as a pseudogene. CDR3 length: 19 residues.

This sequence joins TRBV6-1 and TRBJ2-7, with D perhaps matching TRBD2 (7 bases). Between the trimmed V and J ends, which lost 1 base and 3 bases, there was a span of 13 bases. The CDR3 covers 15 residues. Germline V lookup: CDR1 MNHNS, CDR2 SASEGT. The CDR3 loop is CASSEGQGRGYEQYF. Written as DNA, the CDR3 is TGTGCCAGCAGTGAAGGGCAGGGGAGGGGCTACGAGCAGTACTTC.

This sequence joins TRBV11-2 and TRBJ2-1; 14 nucleotides align to TRBD2. CDR1 and CDR2 from the germline V gene are SGHAT and FQNNGV. After removal of 5 bases from V and 4 bases from J, the junction contained 4 bases not matched to a gene. This CDR3 contains 16 residues. CDR3 loop: CASSRLAGGPYNEQFF. DNA for the CDR3: TGTGCCAGCAGCAGACTAGCGGGGGGGCCTTACAATGAGCAGTTCTTC.

The gene calls are TRBV12-3 or TRBV12-4 and TRBJ2-2; D gene uncertain. Trimming shortened V by 2 bases and J by 3 bases, and 4 bases separated the two germline ends. This CDR3 has 13 amino acids. CDR3 in amino acids: CASSLLDTGELFF. Here the CDR3 DNA reads TGTGCCAGCAGTTTATTAGACACCGGGGAGCTGTTTTTT.

This clone has just one count. The chain recombines TRBV30 with TRBJ1-5; TRBD1 matches at 7 bases. The V gene end was trimmed by 3 bases and the J gene end by 3 bases; junction bases not matched to a gene: 5. The germline gives CDR1 GTSNPN, CDR2 SVGIG (reference sequence). The CDR3 is 14 amino acids. As DNA, the CDR3 is TGTGCCTGGAGGAGGACAGGTTCCAATCAGCCCCAGCATTTT. Protein sequence: CAWRRTGSNQPQHF.

The chain has TRBV14 and TRBJ1-2; 7 bases match TRBD1. Germline CDR1 reads SGHDN; CDR2 reads FVKESK. The CDR3 runs to 19 residues. The junction had 20 bases not matched to a gene; V was cut back by 1 base and J by 6 bases. CDR3 DNA: TGTGCCAGCAGCCAAGCCGCATGGAGAGTTGGGACAGCAAACCATGGCTACACCTTC. Translation: CASSQAAWRVGTANHGYTF.

This chain connects TRBV7-3 to TRBJ2-6; the D gene is possibly TRBD1 (6 bases). Per the germline V gene, CDR1 is SGHTA and CDR2 is FQGTGA. CDR3 size: 15 residues. The V end was cut by 5 bases, the J end by 2 bases, with 10 bases between. The CDR3 DNA follows: TGTGCCAGCAGCCCCACAGGGCCTGGGGCCAACGTCCTGACTTTC. This codes for CASSPTGPGANVLTF.